This T cell receptor (beta chain) was found in a study of regulatory T cells in long-lasting Graves disease. The V gene lost 4 bases and the J gene lost 4 bases, with 10 bases spanning the gap. Per germline, CDR1 SEHNR and CDR2 FQNEAQ (reference sequence). CDR3 length: 13 amino acids. The study's findings and limits: Whereas new patients shared 870 or so public clonotypes, persistent patients shared more, at 2,500 to 3,500.

Documented time point: persistent/refractory GD, antithyroid drugs over 5 years with positive TRAb. TCR sequences were obtained from RNA taken from PBMCs. Construction of the TCR beta libraries employed iRepertoire HTBI primers in conjunction with Arm-PCR of CDR3 regions. From the multiplex PCR reads, TCRdb called clonotypes with MiXCR, one entry per CDR3 protein. The sample records about 460,000 distinct CDR3 sequences, approximately 23% being singletons. This clonotype has a handful of counts. Its antigen remains unknown. Sequencing used peripheral blood mononuclear cells (PBMCs), obtained when the disease was refractory, from a patient treated with antithyroid drugs. The V call is TRBV7-9, the J call TRBJ1-2; weak D call: TRBD1 (5 bases). This receptor was taken from a female donor with Graves disease. Here the CDR3 DNA reads TGTGCCAGCAGCTCTCGAGACAGCTATGGCTACACCTTC. This codes for CASSSRDSYGYTF.